The table lists the clone carrying this TCR beta chain with many counts. Its antigen remains unknown. CDR3 length: 14 amino acids. Germline V lookup: CDR1 SGHKS, CDR2 YYEKEE (reference sequence). Trimming took off 0 bases at V and 4 bases at J, with 9 bases between the two ends. This entry belongs to a study of spatial heterogeneity in lung cancer. General study points: Ubiquitous, expanded tumor-derived TCRs were more frequently observed in blood at resection than at follow-up.

The time point denotes: sample taken at primary tumor resection. A total of roughly 72 untreated early-stage non-small cell lung cancer patients served as donors. TCRdb processed the 5' RACE reads anew with MiXCR; each CDR3 protein has one entry. The top ten clones hold approximately 25% of a sample with approximately 40,000 distinct CDR3 sequences, roughly 4.9% of them seen once. The clonotype was recovered from a female donor with early-stage non-small cell lung cancer. This sample comprised PBMCs, obtained at surgery. The chain recombines TRBV5-5 with TRBJ2-3; TRBD1 is a possible D gene (6 bases). The CDR3 is CASSLDRDPDTQYF. The CDR3 DNA reads as TGTGCCAGCAGCTTGGACAGGGATCCAGATACGCAGTATTTT.